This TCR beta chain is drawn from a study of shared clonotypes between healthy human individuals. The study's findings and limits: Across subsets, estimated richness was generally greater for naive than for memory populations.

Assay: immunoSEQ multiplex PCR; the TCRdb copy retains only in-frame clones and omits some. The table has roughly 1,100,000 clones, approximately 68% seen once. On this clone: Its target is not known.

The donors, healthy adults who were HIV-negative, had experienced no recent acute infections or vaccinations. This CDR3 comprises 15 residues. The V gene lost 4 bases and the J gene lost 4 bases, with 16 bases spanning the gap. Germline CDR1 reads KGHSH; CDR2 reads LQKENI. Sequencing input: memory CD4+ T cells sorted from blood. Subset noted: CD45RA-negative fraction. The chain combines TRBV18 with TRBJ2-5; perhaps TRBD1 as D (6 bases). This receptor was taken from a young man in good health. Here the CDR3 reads CASSQNRVPGETQYF. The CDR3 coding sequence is TGTGCCAGCTCACAGAACAGGGTTCCGGGAGAGACCCAGTACTTC. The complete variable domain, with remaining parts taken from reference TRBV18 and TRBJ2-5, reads NAGVMQNPRHLVRRRGQEARLRCSPMKGHSHVYWYRQLPEEGLKFMVYLQKENIIDESGMPKERFSAEFPKEGPSILRIQQVVRGDSAAYFCASSQNRVPGETQYFGPGTRLLVL.